The 18 T cell receptor beta chains in this list originate from one sample, sequenced in a study of shared T cell receptors in the human thymus. The assay was immunoSEQ multiplex PCR, and TCRdb's table has in-frame clones only and misses some. Of hundreds of thousands of clones in the sample, over 75% were seen once. This sample also belongs to another study, concerning human thymus T cells.

The source material was thymocytes. The source is a boy in the first two years of life with a congenital heart defect.

This clone was counted between two and nine times. The V call is TRBV5-1, the J call TRBJ2-2; D perhaps matches TRBD1 (6 bases). Germline CDR1 is SGHRS and CDR2 is YFSETQ. V was shortened by 4 bases and J by 0 bases, with 10 bases between the two germline ends. The CDR3 spans 15 residues. The CDR3 here is CASSGGQTNTGELFF. CDR3 nucleotides: TGCGCCAGCAGCGGGGGACAAACGAACACCGGGGAGCTGTTTTTT.

This chain joins TRBV6-5 and TRBJ2-5; 8 bases align to TRBD1. Looked up from germline, CDR1 is MNHEY and CDR2 is SVGAGI. The ends lost 8 bases at V and 1 base at J; junction bases unmatched: 6. This CDR3 is 14 amino acids long. In DNA form, the CDR3 reads TGTGCCAGCGCTCGGGACAGGACCCAAGAGACCCAGTACTTC. Translating it yields CASARDRTQETQYF.

This chain links TRBV9 with TRBJ1-1; TRBD1 matches at 9 bases. V trimming: 3 bases; J trimming: 4 bases; junction bases outside the gene matches: 4. This CDR3 spans 14 amino acids. The germline V gene has CDR1 SGDLS and CDR2 YYNGEE. CDR3 DNA sequence: TGTGCCAGCAGCGACAGGGGGCTGCGCACTGAAGCTTTCTTT. Translating gives CASSDRGLRTEAFF.

The chain couples TRBV19 to TRBJ1-2; the D is unclear. The germline V and J ends were trimmed by 0 bases and 0 bases, with 11 bases remaining between them. The CDR3 runs 16 residues. Germline-derived CDR1 and CDR2 are LNHDA and SQIVND (reference sequence). The CDR3 sequence: CASSIDPPIANYGYTF. The CDR3 nucleotides are TGTGCCAGTAGTATAGACCCCCCTATAGCTAACTATGGCTACACCTTC.

This clone was picked up a small number of times. The chain is built from TRBV6-6 and TRBJ2-2; TRBD1 matches at 8 bases. Germline trimming cut 7 bases from V and 5 bases from J; bases unmatched to any gene: 9. The germline V gene encodes CDR1 MNHNY and CDR2 SVGAGI (reference sequence). The CDR3 is 15 amino acids. The CDR3 nucleotides read TGTGCCAGCACCCCGGGACAGGAGAGAACCGGGGAGCTGTTTTTT. This translates into CASTPGQERTGELFF.

V and J are TRBV11-3 and TRBJ2-5; 8 nucleotides match TRBD2. Germline values: CDR1 SGHNT, CDR2 YENEEA. The CDR3 extends over 13 amino acids. Trimming at V came to 6 bases and at J to 4 bases, leaving 4 bases not matched to a gene. CDR3 loop: CASSREGRETQYF. CDR3 DNA: TGTGCCAGCAGTCGGGAGGGCCGAGAGACCCAGTACTTC. Variable domain in full (rest from reference TRBV11-3 and TRBJ2-5): EAGVVQSPRYKIIEKKQPVAFWCNPISGHNTLYWYLQNLGQGPELLIRYENEEAVDDSQLPKDRFSAERLKGVDSTLKIQPAELGDSAVYLCASSREGRETQYFGPGTRLLVL.

The chain links TRBV28 to TRBJ1-5; weak D call: TRBD1 (6 bases). CDR1 and CDR2 from the germline V gene are MDHEN and SYDVKM. This CDR3 has 15 residues. V was cut by 5 bases and J by 3 bases, with 14 bases left in between. CDR3 bases: TGTGCCAGCAGTGGGGGGGGGCACTCCAATCAGCCCCAGCATTTT. Its translation is CASSGGGHSNQPQHF.

The chain links TRBV25-1 to TRBJ2-7; 11 bases are shared with TRBD2. Germline CDR1 MGHDK, CDR2 SYGVNS. The CDR3 covers 18 residues. V was clipped by 2 bases and J by 7 bases; unmatched bases: 16. The CDR3 is CASSERASGRPPGEEQYF. The DNA for the CDR3 is TGTGCCAGCAGTGAACGGGCTAGCGGGAGGCCACCCGGGGAAGAGCAGTACTTC.

The CDR3 region is CASSLAGQGGGYTF. DNA for the CDR3: TGCGCCAGCAGCTTGGCCGGTCAGGGGGGTGGCTACACCTTC. The J gene is TRBJ1-2, the V gene TRBV5-1, with 7 bases aligning to TRBD1. This CDR3 has 14 amino acids. The trim removed 0 bases at V and 7 bases at J, leaving 6 bases unmatched. Per the germline V gene, CDR1 is SGHRS and CDR2 is YFSETQ.

V gene TRBV14 combines with J gene TRBJ2-6; TRBD2 is a possible D gene (6 bases). V lost 4 bases and J lost 0, with 16 bases in between. Per the germline V gene, CDR1 is SGHDN and CDR2 is FVKESK. This CDR3 spans 18 amino acids. Here the CDR3 DNA reads TGTGCCAGCAGCCTAGCGGTTAGGCCTCACTCTGGGGCCAACGTCCTGACTTTC. Its protein product is CASSLAVRPHSGANVLTF.

This rearrangement joins TRBV30 to TRBJ2-1; 10 nucleotides match TRBD2. Germline CDR1 and CDR2: GTSNPN and SVGIG (reference sequence). J lost 7 bases, V lost 0 bases, and 9 bases had no gene match. The CDR3 spans 16 residues. CDR3 DNA sequence: TGTGCCTGGAGTGTACGGCTAGCGGGAGAGTGGAATGAGCAGTTCTTC. It yields the protein CAWSVRLAGEWNEQFF. Full variable domain (remainder filled in from reference TRBV30 and TRBJ2-1): SQTIHQWPATLVQPVGSPLSLECTVEGTSNPNLYWYRQAAGRGLQLLFYSVGIGQISSEVPQNLSASRPQDRQFILSSKKLLLSDSGFYLCAWSVRLAGEWNEQFFGPGTRLTVL.

The chain has TRBV11-3 and TRBJ2-7; 11 bases are shared with TRBD2. CDR1 SGHNT and CDR2 YENEEA come from the germline V gene. The CDR3 length is 16 residues. Trimming at V came to 6 bases and at J to 2 bases, leaving 9 bases not matched to a gene. The CDR3 coding sequence is TGTGCCAGCAGTCGACGACTAGCGGGAACGACCTACGAGCAGTACTTC. It translates to CASSRRLAGTTYEQYF.

This chain uses TRBV11-3 with TRBJ2-1; 9 bases are a match to TRBD2. After removal of 4 bases from V and 9 bases from J, the junction contained 13 bases not matched to a gene. There are 16 residues in the CDR3. CDR1 SGHNT and CDR2 YENEEA come from the germline V gene. In nucleotides, the CDR3 is TGTGCCAGCAGCTCTATAGCGGGAGAAGCGTGGGGTGAGCAGTTCTTC. Translating gives CASSSIAGEAWGEQFF. The whole variable domain, remainder taken from reference TRBV11-3 and TRBJ2-1, is EAGVVQSPRYKIIEKKQPVAFWCNPISGHNTLYWYLQNLGQGPELLIRYENEEAVDDSQLPKDRFSAERLKGVDSTLKIQPAELGDSAVYLCASSSIAGEAWGEQFFGPGTRLTVL.

Note on this clone: At one boundary the junction diverges from the germline segment, which might be a read error. V gene TRBV19 combines with J gene TRBJ2-1; no reliable D call. Germline lookup yields CDR1 LNHDA and CDR2 SQIVND (reference sequence). The CDR3 length is 12 residues. The CDR3 sequence: CATSGPFDEQFF. In DNA form, the CDR3 reads TGTGCCACTAGTGGGCCTTTCGATGAGCAGTTCTTC.

This chain links TRBV27 with TRBJ1-2, with a tentative D call TRBD1 (5 bases). The CDR3 contains 16 residues. CDR1 is MNHEY and CDR2 is SMNVEV in the germline V gene (reference sequence). The V and J ends lost 5 bases and 4 bases respectively, with 20 bases between them. The DNA of the CDR3 is TGTGCCAGCAGTAGCGGGGTGGGAGGGACGACCTATGGCTACACCTTC. Translating it yields CASSSGVGGTTYGYTF.

The V gene is TRBV6-1, the J gene TRBJ2-5, with 8 bases that match TRBD1. The CDR3 sequence is 14 residues long. J gave up 1 base and V 6 bases, and 4 bases lay outside the gene matches. Germline V CDR1 and CDR2: MNHNS, SASEGT. The DNA of the CDR3 is TGTGCCAGCAGCCCTGGGACAGGCCAAGAGACCCAGTACTTC. Its protein product is CASSPGTGQETQYF.

The V call is TRBV7-9, the J call TRBJ2-1; D is possibly TRBD2 (6 bases). CDR1 is SEHNR and CDR2 is FQNEAQ in the germline V gene (reference sequence). This CDR3 has 17 residues. Trimming cost V 4 bases and J 4 bases, with 20 bases left between them. CDR3 coding DNA: TGTGCCAGCAGCTCTATGCACCACCGCCGGGGGTACAATGAGCAGTTCTTC. Amino acid sequence: CASSSMHHRRGYNEQFF.

J is TRBJ2-7 and V is TRBV7-9; 8 bases fit TRBD2. CDR3 length equals 16 residues. CDR1 is SEHNR, CDR2 FQNEAQ, per germline (reference sequence). V shed 5 bases, J shed 3 bases, and the junction held 12 bases outside the gene matches. In DNA form, the CDR3 reads TGTGCCAGCAGCCACCTAGCGGGCCGGGCTGGCTACGAGCAGTACTTC. Residues: CASSHLAGRAGYEQYF.